This record looks at one TCR beta chain sequence and its context. Its matching antigen is unknown. Using triplicate sorts, 300,000 or so cells were collected each time from every CD8+ T cell subset. It was by 5' RACE with UMI labels that the TRB cDNA libraries were prepared. TCRdb reprocessed the 5' RACE reads and reports one entry per CDR3 protein, with no DNA. The sample's table shows 70,000 to 100,000 distinct CDR3 sequences. This CDR3 spans 13 amino acids. Germline CDR1 is DFQATT and CDR2 is SNEGSKA (reference sequence). This sample is drawn from a study of CXCR3-negative and CXCR3-positive naive CD8 T cells. Overall study results and limits: Hydrophobicity was higher for TRB CDR3s found in CXCR3-positive naive cells than in CXCR3-negative naive cells.

This rearrangement joins TRBV20-1 to TRBJ1-1; as DNA is missing, the TRBD1 call by TCRdb cannot be tested. The sequence was obtained from a human donor in good health. Some clones in this sample may be carry-over from other donors' samples. Material: naive CXCR3- CD8+ T cells from blood. Subset defined: CD45RO-CCR7+CD27+CD95- naive CD8+ T cells lacking CXCR3 (TNR3-). This CDR3 is CSAWGQVNTEAFF.